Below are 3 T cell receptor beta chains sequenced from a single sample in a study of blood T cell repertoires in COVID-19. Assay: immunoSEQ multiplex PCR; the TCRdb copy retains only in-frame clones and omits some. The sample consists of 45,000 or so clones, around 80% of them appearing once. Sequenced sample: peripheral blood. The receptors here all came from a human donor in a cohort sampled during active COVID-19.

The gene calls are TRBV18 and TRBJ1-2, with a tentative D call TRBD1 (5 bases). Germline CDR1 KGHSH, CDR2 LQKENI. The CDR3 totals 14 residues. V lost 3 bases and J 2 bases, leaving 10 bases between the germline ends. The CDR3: CASSPQQENYGYTF. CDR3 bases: TGTGCCAGCTCACCTCAACAGGAGAACTATGGCTACACCTTC.

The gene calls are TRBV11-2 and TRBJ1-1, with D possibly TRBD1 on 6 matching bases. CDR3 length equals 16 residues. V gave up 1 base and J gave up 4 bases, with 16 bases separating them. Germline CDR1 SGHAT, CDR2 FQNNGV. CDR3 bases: TGTGCCAGCAGCTTAGCGGGGGGGCGGCTCACCACTGAAGCTTTCTTT. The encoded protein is CASSLAGGRLTTEAFF. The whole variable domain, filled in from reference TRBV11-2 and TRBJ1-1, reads EAGVAQSPRYKIIEKRQSVAFWCNPISGHATLYWYQQILGQGPKLLIQFQNNGVVDDSQLPKDRFSAERLKGVDSTLKIQPAKLEDSAVYLCASSLAGGRLTTEAFFGQGTRLTVV.

The chain's CDR3 is CASSLGQGAGNTIYF. The CDR3 DNA is TGCGCCAGCAGCTTAGGACAGGGGGCTGGAAACACCATATATTTT. The rearrangement links TRBV5-1 to TRBJ1-3; 10 bases map to TRBD1. The CDR3 extends over 15 amino acids. J was trimmed by 2 bases and V by 2 bases; bases with no gene match: 1. Germline CDR1 SGHRS, CDR2 YFSETQ. Full variable domain (rest looked up from reference TRBV5-1 and TRBJ1-3): KAGVTQTPRYLIKTRGQQVTLSCSPISGHRSVSWYQQTPGQGLQFLFEYFSETQRNKGNFPGRFSGRQFSNSRSEMNVSTLELGDSALYLCASSLGQGAGNTIYFGEGSWLTVV.